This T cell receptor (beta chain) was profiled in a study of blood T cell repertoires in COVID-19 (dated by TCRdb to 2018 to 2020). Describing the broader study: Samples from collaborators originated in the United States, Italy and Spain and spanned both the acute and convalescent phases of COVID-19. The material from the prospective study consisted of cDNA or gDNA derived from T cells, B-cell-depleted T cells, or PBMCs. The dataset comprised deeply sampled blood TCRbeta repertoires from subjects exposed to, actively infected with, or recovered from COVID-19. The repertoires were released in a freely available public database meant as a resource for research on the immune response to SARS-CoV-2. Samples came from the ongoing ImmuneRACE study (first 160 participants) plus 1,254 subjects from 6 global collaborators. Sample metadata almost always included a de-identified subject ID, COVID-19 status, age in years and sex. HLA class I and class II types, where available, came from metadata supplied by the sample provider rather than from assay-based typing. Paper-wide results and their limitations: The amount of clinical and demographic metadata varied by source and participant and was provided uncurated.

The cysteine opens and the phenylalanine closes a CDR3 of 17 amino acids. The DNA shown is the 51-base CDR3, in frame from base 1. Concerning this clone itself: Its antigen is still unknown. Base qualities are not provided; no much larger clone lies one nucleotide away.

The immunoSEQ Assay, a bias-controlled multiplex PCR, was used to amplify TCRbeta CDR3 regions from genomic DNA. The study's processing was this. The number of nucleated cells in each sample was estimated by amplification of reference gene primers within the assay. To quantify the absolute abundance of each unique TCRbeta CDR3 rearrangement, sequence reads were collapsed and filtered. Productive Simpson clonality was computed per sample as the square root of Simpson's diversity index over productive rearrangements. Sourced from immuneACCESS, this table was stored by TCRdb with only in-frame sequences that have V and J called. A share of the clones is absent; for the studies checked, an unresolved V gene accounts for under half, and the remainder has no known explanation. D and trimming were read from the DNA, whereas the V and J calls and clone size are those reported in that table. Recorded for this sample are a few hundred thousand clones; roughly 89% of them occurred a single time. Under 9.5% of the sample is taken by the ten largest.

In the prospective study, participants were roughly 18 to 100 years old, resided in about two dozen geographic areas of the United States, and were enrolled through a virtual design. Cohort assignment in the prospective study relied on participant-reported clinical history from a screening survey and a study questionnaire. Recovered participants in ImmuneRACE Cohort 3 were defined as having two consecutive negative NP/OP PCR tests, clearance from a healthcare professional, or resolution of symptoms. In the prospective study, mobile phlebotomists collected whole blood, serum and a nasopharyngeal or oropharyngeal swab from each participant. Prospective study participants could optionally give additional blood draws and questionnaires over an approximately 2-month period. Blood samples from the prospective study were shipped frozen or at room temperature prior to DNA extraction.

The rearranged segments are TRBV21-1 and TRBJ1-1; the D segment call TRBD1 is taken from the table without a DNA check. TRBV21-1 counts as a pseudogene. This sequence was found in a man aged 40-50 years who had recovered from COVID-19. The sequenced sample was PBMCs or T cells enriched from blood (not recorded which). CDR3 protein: CASSKGGTGVGGTEAFF. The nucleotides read TGTGCCAGCAGCAAAGGCGGGACAGGGGTAGGGGGTACTGAAGCTTTCTTT.